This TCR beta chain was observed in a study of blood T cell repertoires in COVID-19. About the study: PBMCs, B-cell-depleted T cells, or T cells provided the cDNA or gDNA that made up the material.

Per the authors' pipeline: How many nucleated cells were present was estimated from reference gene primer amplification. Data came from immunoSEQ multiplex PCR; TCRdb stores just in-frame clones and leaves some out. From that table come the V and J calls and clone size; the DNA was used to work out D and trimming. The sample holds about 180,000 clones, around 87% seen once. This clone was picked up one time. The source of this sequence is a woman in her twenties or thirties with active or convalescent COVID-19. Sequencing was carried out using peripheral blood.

The chain's CDR3 is CASSSLAVTYNEQFF. The CDR3 DNA follows: TGTGCCAGCAGCTCCCTAGCGGTTACCTACAATGAGCAGTTCTTC. The chain has TRBV7-9 and TRBJ2-1, with 7 bases identical to TRBD2. V shed 4 bases, J shed 2 bases, and the junction held 5 bases outside the gene matches. Germline CDR1 reads SEHNR; CDR2 reads FQNEAQ (reference sequence). There are 15 residues in the CDR3.